The 4 T cell receptor beta chains listed next were all sequenced from one sample in a study of vaccination effects on CD4 cells after COVID-19. Libraries were prepared by immunoSEQ multiplex PCR; TCRdb keeps only in-frame clonotypes and omits some of them. The sample records 50,000 to 70,000 clones, about two thirds being singletons. Their antigens remain unidentified. Culturing for roughly 10 days preceded CD4+ T cell isolation. This material consisted of CD4+ T cells from PBMCs cultured without peptide, taken before COVID-19 vaccination. These receptors all come from a human donor who had a prior SARS-CoV-2 infection.

The chain has TRBV9 and TRBJ1-3, with 8 nucleotides matching TRBD1. The CDR3 has 15 residues. The germline gives CDR1 SGDLS, CDR2 YYNGEE. The V gene end was trimmed by 1 base and the J gene end by 7 bases; junction bases not matched to a gene: 7. The DNA of the CDR3 is TGTGCCAGCAGCGTAAAGGGCCAGGGGGCTAACACCATATATTTT. Its protein is CASSVKGQGANTIYF.

This clone was recorded once. The V gene is TRBV19, the J gene TRBJ1-1, with D perhaps TRBD1 (5 bases). Germline V gives CDR1 LNHDA, CDR2 SQIVND (reference sequence). With 4 bases removed from V and 1 base from J, the gap between germline ends came to 10 bases. The CDR3 loop spans 14 amino acids. The CDR3 protein is CASSRFQGNTEAFF. Written as DNA, the CDR3 is TGTGCCAGTAGTAGATTTCAGGGGAACACTGAAGCTTTCTTT.

V gene TRBV18 combines with J gene TRBJ1-2, with D hard to call. This CDR3 spans 13 amino acids. The germline V gene has CDR1 KGHSH and CDR2 LQKENI. V shed 6 bases and J shed 6 bases, with 14 bases lying between them. This CDR3 is CASSLTLNDGYTF. CDR3 nucleotide sequence: TGTGCCAGCTCCCTCACCCTTAATGATGGCTACACCTTC. The full variable domain, its missing parts supplied by reference TRBV18 and TRBJ1-2, is NAGVMQNPRHLVRRRGQEARLRCSPMKGHSHVYWYRQLPEEGLKFMVYLQKENIIDESGMPKERFSAEFPKEGPSILRIQQVVRGDSAAYFCASSLTLNDGYTFGSGTRLTVV.

The chain couples TRBV6-6 to TRBJ2-1, with TRBD2 matching 10 bases. Unmatched junction bases numbered 6, after V lost 5 bases and J lost 5 bases. Germline lookup yields CDR1 MNHNY and CDR2 SVGAGI (reference sequence). This CDR3 spans 15 amino acids. The CDR3 region is CASSVPAGGNNEQFF. The CDR3, as DNA: TGTGCCAGCAGTGTTCCAGCGGGGGGGAACAATGAGCAGTTCTTC.